The clone carrying this TCR beta chain turned up a few times. CDR1 and CDR2 (germline): SGHNT, YYREEE (reference sequence). The CDR3 is 15 residues long. The J segment lost 2 bases and the V segment lost 5 bases, leaving 4 bases of the junction unmatched. This sample is part of a study of T cells after yellow fever vaccination. About the research overall: Those fractions that held only low numbers of cells were prepared using the SMART-Seq v4 Ultra Low Input RNA kit.

TCRdb reprocessed the 5' RACE reads via MiXCR and lists one record per CDR3 protein. The sample holds approximately 69,000 distinct CDR3 sequences, around 6.2% seen once. The sequence was obtained from a man aged 18 to 30 who received the YFV17D yellow fever vaccine. The chain recombines TRBV5-4 with TRBJ2-2; 9 bases are a match to TRBD1. Sequencing was performed on CD4+ T cells sorted from PBMCs, taken more than 14 days after the first yellow fever vaccination. Written as DNA, the CDR3 is TGTGCCAGCAGTGGGGACAGGGTTAACACCGGGGAGCTGTTTTTT. This codes for CASSGDRVNTGELFF. Variable domain in full (rest from reference TRBV5-4 and TRBJ2-2): ETGVTQSPTHLIKTRGQQVTLRCSSQSGHNTVSWYQQALGQGPQFIFQYYREEENGRGNFPPRFSGLQFPNYSSELNVNALELDDSALYLCASSGDRVNTGELFFGEGSRLTVL.